Sequencing of this T cell receptor beta chain was carried out in a study of cytomegalovirus exposure and HLA in healthy donors. The CDR3 runs 15 residues. Here immunoSEQ multiplex PCR was the method, and the copy in TCRdb shows in-frame clones only, minus some. The table records 150,000 to 200,000 clones, roughly 81% of them present only once. The sample taken for sequencing was PBMCs. The V gene is TRBV21-1, the J gene TRBJ2-7; the D segment call TRBD1 is taken from the table without a DNA check. TRBV21-1 is shown as a pseudogene. This receptor was taken from a woman younger than 45 in good health and CMV-seronegative. CDR3 loop: CASSKGARDTYEQYF. CDR3 coding DNA: TGTGCCAGCAGCAAAGGGGCCAGGGATACCTACGAGCAGTACTTC.